Each of the 10 T cell receptor beta chains below was sequenced from the same sample in a study of CXCR3-negative and CXCR3-positive naive CD8 T cells. Study outcomes and limitations: Hydrophobicity was higher for TRB CDR3s found in CXCR3-positive naive cells than in CXCR3-negative naive cells.

These receptors are not linked to any known antigen. UMI-labeled 5' RACE yielded the TRB cDNA libraries. Reanalyzing the 5' RACE reads, TCRdb keeps one entry per CDR3 protein, without DNA. Recorded for this sample: roughly 59,000 distinct CDR3 sequences. Sequenced input: naive CXCR3+ CD8+ T cells from blood. Subset defined: CD45RO-CCR7+CD27+CD95- naive CD8+ T cells expressing CXCR3 (TNR3+). The receptors were sampled from a human donor in good health. Some clones in this sample may be carry-over from other donors' samples.

The chain couples TRBV7-2 to TRBJ2-5; TCRdb outputs TRBD2, but without DNA this stays unchecked. The CDR3 consists of 17 residues. Germline assignment: CDR1 SGHTA and CDR2 FQGNSA. The CDR3 is CASSPSKAGGLQETQYF.

This chain connects TRBV27 to TRBJ2-7; the D call of TRBD1 rests on TCRdb alone, since no DNA is present to check it. The CDR3 totals 16 residues. In germline, CDR1 is MNHEY, CDR2 SMNVEV (reference sequence). CDR3 in amino acids: CASSFGLLRVPHEQYF.

This chain links TRBV30 with TRBJ2-7; TCRdb outputs TRBD2, but without DNA this stays unchecked. Germline CDR1 is GTSNPN and CDR2 is SVGIG (reference sequence). The length of the CDR3 is 14 residues. The CDR3 sequence is CAWKPGRPSYEQYF.

V gene TRBV20-1 combines with J gene TRBJ2-1; there is no DNA to check the TCRdb D call of TRBD2. The germline V gene has CDR1 DFQATT and CDR2 SNEGSKA (reference sequence). The CDR3 consists of 17 residues. The chain's CDR3 is CSARDHEGLSSYNEQFF.

J is TRBJ2-1 and V is TRBV10-3; TCRdb names TRBD2, which stays unverified in the absence of DNA. The CDR3 length is 19 residues. In germline, CDR1 is ENHRY, CDR2 SYGVKD. Here the CDR3 reads CAISEAGLAGEYTYNEQFF.

V and J are TRBV7-3 and TRBJ2-1. The V gene's germline CDR1 is SGHTA and CDR2 FQGTGA. The CDR3 spans 12 residues. CDR3: CASSLGQDEQFF.

The V and J genes are TRBV7-6 and TRBJ1-1. The CDR3 totals 15 residues. Germline V CDR1 and CDR2: SGHVS, FNYEAQ. This CDR3 is CASSLGLGQNTEALF.

V and J are TRBV12-3 or TRBV12-4 and TRBJ2-5; the D call of TRBD2 rests on TCRdb alone, since no DNA is present to check it. This CDR3 comprises 16 residues. The CDR3 loop is CASRYGGLAAEETQYF.

This chain joins TRBV7-3 and TRBJ2-1; TCRdb calls TRBD1, which cannot be checked without DNA. The CDR3 runs 15 residues. Germline CDR1 reads SGHTA; CDR2 reads FQGTGA. Here the CDR3 reads CASSFGTGALNEQFF.

This rearrangement joins TRBV28 to TRBJ2-1; without DNA, the TCRdb call of TRBD2 cannot be checked. CDR3 length equals 15 residues. Germline V gives CDR1 MDHEN, CDR2 SYDVKM. The chain's CDR3 is CASLIRGVSVNEQFF.